The next 28 T cell receptor beta chains were all read from a single sample in a study of cytomegalovirus exposure and HLA in healthy donors. The PCR was carried out with 60 Vbeta primers and 13 Jbeta primers. The assay was immunoSEQ multiplex PCR, and TCRdb's table has in-frame clones only and misses some. Of about 170,000 clones detected, 65% to 80% appear once; the ten largest clones hold just under 3%. Sequencing was carried out using PBMCs. Every receptor here comes from a woman aged 45-59 years in good health and CMV-seropositive.

The rearrangement uses TRBV13 and TRBJ2-2; 7 bases fit TRBD2. The CDR3 extends over 17 amino acids. With V trimmed by 4 bases and J by 2 bases, 10 bases remained unmatched. In germline, CDR1 is PRHDT, CDR2 FYEKMQ (reference sequence). CDR3 loop: CASSSETSNLNTGELFF. In DNA, the CDR3 is TGTGCCAGCAGCTCGGAGACTAGCAACCTTAACACCGGGGAGCTGTTTTTT.

The chain combines TRBV11-2 with TRBJ2-7; 11 positions agree with TRBD2. The ends lost 5 bases at V and 3 bases at J; junction bases unmatched: 6. CDR3 length: 15 residues. In germline, CDR1 is SGHAT, CDR2 FQNNGV. CDR3 loop: CASSPILAGGYEQYF. In DNA form, the CDR3 reads TGTGCCAGCAGCCCAATTCTAGCGGGGGGCTACGAGCAGTACTTC.

The J gene is TRBJ1-4, the V gene TRBV19; D call uncertain. V lost 6 bases, J lost 8 bases, and 22 bases lay in between. Germline CDR1 LNHDA, CDR2 SQIVND (reference sequence). CDR3 length: 16 amino acids. CDR3 bases: TGTGCCAGTAGCCCAACCCGCGGGGTGCTAATAGAAAAACTGTTTTTT. Protein: CASSPTRGVLIEKLFF.

This clone was picked up a small number of times. This sequence joins TRBV5-1 and TRBJ1-4; D possibly corresponds to TRBD1 (5 bases). The V gene lost 0 bases and the J gene lost 7 bases, with 10 bases spanning the gap. The germline gives CDR1 SGHRS, CDR2 YFSETQ. The CDR3 has 14 residues. CDR3 residues: CASSLERGGEKLFF. In nucleotides, the CDR3 is TGCGCCAGCAGCTTGGAAAGGGGTGGTGAAAAACTGTTTTTT.

This clone occurred a few times. J is TRBJ1-3 and V is TRBV5-4; D may be TRBD1 (5 bases). CDR3 size: 13 residues. Trimming left V 4 bases short and J 2 bases short, with 7 bases between. The germline V gene encodes CDR1 SGHNT and CDR2 YYREEE (reference sequence). The CDR3 is CASSQGTGNTIYF. The CDR3 DNA follows: TGTGCCAGCAGCCAGGGTACTGGAAACACCATATATTTT.

Worth noting for this clone: A read error may account for a junction end that differs from germline. The CDR3 region has the DNA TGTGCCAGCAGCCATTCCGGGACAGGGGCCGCCAATGTGCAGTTCTTC. It specifies CASSHSGTGAANVQFF. The J gene is TRBJ2-1, the V gene TRBV7-8, with 10 bases matching TRBD1. There are 16 residues in the CDR3. Germline CDR1 and CDR2: SGHVS and FQNEAQ.

This chain links TRBV7-8 with TRBJ2-5, with 9 bases matching TRBD2. J gave up 1 base and V 4 bases, and 7 bases lay outside the gene matches. CDR1 and CDR2 from the germline V gene are SGHVS and FQNEAQ. CDR3 length equals 16 residues. The CDR3 sequence is CASSSTLAGVQETQYF. CDR3 in DNA: TGTGCCAGCAGCTCTACTTTAGCGGGGGTCCAAGAGACCCAGTACTTC. Drawing the rest from reference TRBV7-8 and TRBJ2-5, the complete variable domain is GAGVSQSPRYKVAKRGQDVALRCDPISGHVSLFWYQQALGQGPEFLTYFQNEAQLDKSGLPSDRFFAERPEGSVSTLKIQRTQQEDSAVYLCASSSTLAGVQETQYFGPGTRLLVL.

The chain carries TRBV7-9 and TRBJ2-5; a possible D gene is TRBD2 (6 bases). The CDR3 runs to 13 residues. Trimming cost V 8 bases and J 1 base, with 11 bases left between them. CDR1 is SEHNR and CDR2 is FQNEAQ in the germline V gene (reference sequence). CDR3 amino acids: CASEVGLQETQYF. In DNA form, the CDR3 reads TGTGCCAGCGAAGTGGGACTCCAAGAGACCCAGTACTTC.

J is TRBJ2-1 and V is TRBV11-1; perhaps TRBD1 as D (5 bases). Trimming left V 2 bases short and J 4 bases short, with 15 bases between. The length of the CDR3 is 16 residues. From germline, CDR1 is SGHAT and CDR2 FQDESV (reference sequence). The CDR3 loop reads CASSLFQGLNYNEQFF. The CDR3 bases are TGTGCCAGCAGCTTATTCCAGGGATTGAATTACAATGAGCAGTTCTTC.

CDR3 sequence reads: CASSQAGYEQYF. The CDR3 DNA is TGCGCCAGCAGCCAAGCAGGGTACGAGCAGTACTTC. The V gene is TRBV4-1, the J gene TRBJ2-7; D may be TRBD1 (5 bases). The V and J ends lost 1 base and 4 bases respectively, with 5 bases between them. The CDR3 spans 12 residues. CDR1 and CDR2 from the germline V gene are MGHRA and YSYEKL.

This chain uses TRBV6-5 with TRBJ1-1; 8 positions agree with TRBD1. J lost 6 bases, V lost 2 bases, and 5 bases had no gene match. There are 14 residues in the CDR3. Germline CDR1 and CDR2: MNHEY and SVGAGI. The CDR3 reads CASSYAGGAPEAFF. CDR3 sequence (DNA): TGTGCCAGCAGTTACGCAGGGGGCGCGCCTGAAGCTTTCTTT.

This clone was seen more than once but under ten times. V usage is TRBV6-1 and J usage is TRBJ2-7, with TRBD1 matching over 7 bases. The germline gives CDR1 MNHNS, CDR2 SASEGT. The CDR3 is 15 amino acids. V lost 0 bases and J lost 0; bases outside the gene matches: 2. CDR3 sequence reads: CASSEATGSSYEQYF. The CDR3 DNA reads as TGTGCCAGCAGTGAAGCGACAGGGAGCTCCTACGAGCAGTACTTC.

The chain recombines TRBV6-5 with TRBJ1-2; weak D call: TRBD1 (5 bases). Trimming stripped 5 bases from V and 7 bases from J, with 14 bases between. The CDR3 extends over 13 amino acids. Per the germline V gene, CDR1 is MNHEY and CDR2 is SVGAGI. DNA of the CDR3: TGTGCCAGCAGTCTGGCAGGGAACGGTGGCTACACCTTC. Encoded protein: CASSLAGNGGYTF.

This sequence joins TRBV7-3 and TRBJ1-1; weak D call: TRBD1 (5 bases). Germline V gene data show CDR1 as SGHTA and CDR2 as FQGTGA. The CDR3 covers 13 residues. Trimming shortened V by 5 bases and J by 1 base, and 8 bases separated the two germline ends. CDR3 coding DNA: TGTGCCAGCAGCACACAGGAGAACACTGAAGCTTTCTTT. Protein: CASSTQENTEAFF.

V usage is TRBV28 and J usage is TRBJ1-2; D unclear. V lost 2 bases, J lost 4 bases, and 14 bases lay in between. CDR3 length equals 15 residues. From germline, CDR1 is MDHEN and CDR2 SYDVKM. The CDR3 DNA reads TGTGCCAGCAGTTTACAGATTGAACATACCTATGGCTACACCTTC. Its protein is CASSLQIEHTYGYTF.

This rearrangement joins TRBV19 to TRBJ1-2; 10 positions agree with TRBD1. V was clipped by 7 bases and J by 4 bases; unmatched bases: 6. The CDR3 runs 14 residues. Germline CDR1 LNHDA, CDR2 SQIVND (reference sequence). CDR3 DNA: TGTGCCAGTACGCTCCGGGACAGGGGCTATGGCTACACCTTC. Protein sequence: CASTLRDRGYGYTF.

V gene TRBV5-4 combines with J gene TRBJ2-3, with TRBD2 identical over 12 bases. Trimming at V came to 3 bases and at J to 6 bases, leaving 8 bases not matched to a gene. Per germline, CDR1 SGHNT and CDR2 YYREEE (reference sequence). CDR3 size: 16 residues. For the CDR3, the DNA is TGTGCCAGCAGCTCCCCTAGCGGGGGGGCCTCGGATACGCAGTATTTT. Amino acids: CASSSPSGGASDTQYF. The variable domain in full, with the rest retrieved from reference TRBV5-4 and TRBJ2-3, is ETGVTQSPTHLIKTRGQQVTLRCSSQSGHNTVSWYQQALGQGPQFIFQYYREEENGRGNFPPRFSGLQFPNYSSELNVNALELDDSALYLCASSSPSGGASDTQYFGPGTRLTVL.

The chain has TRBV29-1 and TRBJ2-3; 10 nucleotides match TRBD2. Germline V gives CDR1 SQVTM, CDR2 ANQGSEA. The CDR3 is 15 amino acids. V lost 4 bases to trimming and J lost 1 base; unmatched junction nucleotides: 5. The CDR3 coding sequence is TGCAGCGTTGGGCCCCTAGCGGGGGGCACAGATACGCAGTATTTT. It is translated as CSVGPLAGGTDTQYF.

This rearrangement joins TRBV7-7 to TRBJ2-3; no definite D call. The CDR3 extends over 14 amino acids. The ends were cut back, 1 base at V and 6 bases at J, with 11 bases in the middle. Germline CDR1 reads SSHAT; CDR2 reads FNYEAQ (reference sequence). The CDR3 protein is CASSLGPQSDTQYF. As DNA, the CDR3 is TGTGCCAGCAGCTTAGGACCACAGTCGGATACGCAGTATTTT.

This chain uses TRBV5-1 with TRBJ2-3; 12 bases line up with TRBD2. CDR3 length equals 16 residues. Germline V gene sequence: CDR1 SGHRS, CDR2 YFSETQ. The V and J ends lost 7 bases and 1 base, in that order; junction bases with no gene match: 7. The CDR3 protein is CASGDSSGGGTDTQYF. The CDR3 nucleotides are TGCGCCAGCGGAGATTCTAGCGGGGGGGGCACAGATACGCAGTATTTT.

V is TRBV6-1 and J is TRBJ1-5; a possible D gene is TRBD1 (6 bases). CDR1 is MNHNS and CDR2 is SASEGT in the germline V gene. The CDR3 is 15 amino acids. Trimming cost V 1 base and J 4 bases, with 11 bases left between them. The CDR3 spells CASSEGGTNNQPQHF. DNA for the CDR3: TGTGCCAGCAGTGAAGGAGGGACAAATAATCAGCCCCAGCATTTT.

The chain uses TRBV2 and TRBJ2-1, with a weak D call TRBD2 (5 bases). This CDR3 is built from 12 residues. V was pared by 6 bases and J by 5 bases, with 8 bases between. Germline V gene lookup returns CDR1 SNHLY and CDR2 FYNNEI. CDR3 nucleotide sequence: TGTGCCAGCAGGGGAGAAAACAATGAGCAGTTCTTC. As protein: CASRGENNEQFF.

The chain carries TRBV2 and TRBJ2-1; 7 bases match TRBD1. J was trimmed by 4 bases and V by 1 base; bases with no gene match: 4. Germline CDR1 is SNHLY and CDR2 is FYNNEI. This CDR3 is 15 amino acids long. CDR3 in DNA: TGTGCCAGCAGTGAAGAGGACAGGCGTTACAATGAGCAGTTCTTC. It specifies CASSEEDRRYNEQFF.

The chain has TRBV7-2 and TRBJ2-7; TRBD1 is a possible D gene (5 bases). The germline V and J ends were trimmed by 1 base and 0 bases, with 7 bases remaining between them. The CDR3 covers 14 residues. Germline V gene data show CDR1 as SGHTA and CDR2 as FQGNSA. CDR3 nucleotide sequence: TGTGCCAGCAGCTTAGGCAGGGCCTCCTACGAGCAGTACTTC. Translation: CASSLGRASYEQYF.

The V call is TRBV6-5, the J call TRBJ1-2; D perhaps matches TRBD1 (5 bases). CDR3 length equals 13 residues. V was shortened by 5 bases and J by 9 bases, with 16 bases between the two germline ends. CDR1 and CDR2 from the germline V gene are MNHEY and SVGAGI. In DNA, the CDR3 is TGTGCCAGCAGTGTAGACAGCTCGACCCGCTACACCTTC. Translated: CASSVDSSTRYTF.

The V gene is TRBV10-2, the J gene TRBJ2-7; TRBD2 agrees at 11 bases. Germline values: CDR1 WSHSY, CDR2 SAAADI. Trimming at V came to 6 bases and at J to 4 bases, leaving 8 bases not matched to a gene. CDR3 length equals 15 residues. This chain's CDR3 is CASRLSGGAGYEQYF. The CDR3 DNA sequence: TGCGCCAGCAGGCTTAGCGGGGGGGCCGGGTACGAGCAGTACTTC.

V usage is TRBV5-1 and J usage is TRBJ1-2; D gene unclear. CDR1 is SGHRS and CDR2 is YFSETQ in the germline V gene. V lost 2 bases and J 4 bases, leaving 9 bases between the germline ends. The CDR3 runs 13 residues. CDR3 coding DNA: TGCGCCAGCAGCTTTGAAAGGAGCTATGGCTACACCTTC. Encoded protein: CASSFERSYGYTF.

This sequence joins TRBV5-1 and TRBJ2-7; 9 bases are a match to TRBD1. From germline, CDR1 is SGHRS and CDR2 YFSETQ. V shed 0 bases and J 0 bases; nucleotides not matched to a gene: 4. The CDR3 covers 16 residues. The CDR3 DNA reads as TGCGCCAGCAGCTTGGTTGGGACAGGGAGCTCCTACGAGCAGTACTTC. Translated, it gives CASSLVGTGSSYEQYF.